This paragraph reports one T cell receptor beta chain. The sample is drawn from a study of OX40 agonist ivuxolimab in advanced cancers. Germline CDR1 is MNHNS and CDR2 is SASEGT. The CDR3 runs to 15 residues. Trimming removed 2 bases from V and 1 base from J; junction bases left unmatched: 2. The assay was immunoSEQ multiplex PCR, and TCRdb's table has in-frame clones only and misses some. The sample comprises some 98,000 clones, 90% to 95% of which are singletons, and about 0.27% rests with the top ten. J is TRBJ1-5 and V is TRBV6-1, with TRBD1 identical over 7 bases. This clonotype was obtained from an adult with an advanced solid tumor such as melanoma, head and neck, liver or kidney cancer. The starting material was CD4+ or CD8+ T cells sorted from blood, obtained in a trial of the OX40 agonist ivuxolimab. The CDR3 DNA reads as TGTGCCAGCAGTGAAATGGGACAGAGCAATCAGCCCCAGCATTTT. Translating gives CASSEMGQSNQPQHF.